This T cell receptor (beta chain) was sequenced in a study of lymphopenia after photon versus proton radiotherapy. Study-wide results and caveats: In patients who died, overall survival fell as post-nadir TCR diversity dropped more. Proton therapy kept repertoires fairly stable, unlike photons, which gained effector/memory cells. After the lymphocyte nadir, photon-treated repertoires showed oligoclonal expansion, especially of CD8+ Temra cells.

This CDR3 is 11 amino acids long. The germline V gene encodes CDR1 DFQATT and CDR2 SNEGSKA (reference sequence). V shed 4 bases and J shed 6 bases, with 9 bases lying between them. Data came from immunoSEQ multiplex PCR; TCRdb stores just in-frame clones and leaves some out. The sample consists of about 40,000 clones, more than 70% of them appearing once. Comments on this clone: As yet, its antigen is unknown.

The source is a woman between 65 and 79 years old with pancreatic cancer. Some clones in this sample may be carry-over from other donors' samples. The source material was peripheral blood, sampled from a patient treated with proton-based radiotherapy. J is TRBJ1-2 and V is TRBV20-1; a possible D gene is TRBD1 (5 bases). The CDR3 protein is CSATRENGYTF. CDR3 nucleotide sequence: TGCAGTGCTACCAGGGAGAATGGCTACACCTTC.